This T cell receptor (beta chain) was captured by sequencing in a study of T cells in Graves' hyperthyroidism and ophthalmopathy. Amplified TCR beta CDR3 regions derived from RNA transcripts. Carried out on the TCR CDR3, a first-round RT-PCR used the HTBI primer set. TCRdb fed the multiplex PCR reads into MiXCR, producing one record per CDR3 protein. The table shows 450,000 to 650,000 distinct CDR3 sequences, with 15% to 20% occurring only once. Germline V gene data show CDR1 as MNHNS and CDR2 as SASEGT. The CDR3 runs 15 residues. V lost 1 base and J lost 4, with 12 bases in between. Whole-study results and caveats: Most thyroid clonotypes expanded above 0.001 were also detected in blood.

This clonotype was seen only a few times. Antigen specificity is unknown. Source material: blood. The chain has TRBV6-1 and TRBJ2-3, with D perhaps TRBD1 or TRBD2 (5 bases each). This TCR was sampled from a woman younger than 35 with Graves' ophthalmopathy. This chain's CDR3 is CASSEGGYLSDTQYF. CDR3 nucleotides: TGTGCCAGCAGTGAAGGGGGGTATTTATCAGATACGCAGTATTTT.